Many counts were recorded for the clone carrying this T cell receptor beta chain. Its matching antigen is unknown. This specimen belongs to a study of T cells in Graves' hyperthyroidism and ophthalmopathy. Notes on the study in general: Researchers found most expanded thyroid clonotypes above 0.001 in blood as well.

Amplified regions were TCR beta CDR3 sequences from RNA transcripts. With the HTBI primer set, the TCR CDR3 went through a first round of RT-PCR. TCRdb itself ran the multiplex PCR reads through MiXCR, one entry per CDR3 protein. The sample records approximately 620,000 distinct CDR3 sequences, approximately 15% being singletons. The TCR originated in a woman aged 40 to 50 with Graves' ophthalmopathy. Sequencing input: blood.

The CDR3 loop is CSASGTSNAVYNEQFF. DNA for the CDR3: TGCAGTGCTTCGGGGACTAGCAACGCAGTTTACAATGAGCAGTTCTTC. The V and J genes are TRBV20-1 and TRBJ2-1; 9 nucleotides line up with TRBD2. The germline CDR1 and CDR2 sequences are DFQATT and SNEGSKA (reference sequence). Losses at the gene ends were 5 bases for V and 4 bases for J; bases not matched to a gene: 12. The CDR3 sequence is 16 residues long.